This is a list of T cell receptor beta chains from one sample in a study of T cell responses to AZD1222 COVID-19 vaccine. Clones were sequenced by immunoSEQ multiplex PCR, and TCRdb holds only the in-frame ones, with some missing. The sample lists some 150,000 clones; 80% to 95% were seen once. The material was peripheral blood, obtained 28 days after the second AZD1222 dose. Source of these receptors: an adult who received the AZD1222 COVID-19 vaccine. Each CDR3 is given with its conserved first and last residue. D genes are given only for firm matches. Clone sizes are given selectively: once, few, many, or a class where the clone is expanded.

D,J,size,V,CDR3,DNA
NA,TRBJ2-7,once,TRBV19,CASSTKPGLKPYEQYF,TGTGCCAGTAGTACGAAACCAGGGTTGAAACCCTACGAGCAGTACTTC
TRBD1,TRBJ1-2,NA,TRBV6-5,CASSPDRVGGYTF,TGTGCCAGCAGTCCTGACAGGGTGGGCGGCTACACCTTC
NA,TRBJ1-1,NA,TRBV11-3,CASSLEGDTEAFF,TGTGCCAGCAGCTTAGAAGGGGACACTGAAGCTTTCTTT
NA,TRBJ1-4,NA,TRBV3-1/TRBV3-2,CASSNPLRRTNEKLFF,TGTGCCAGCAGCAACCCCCTTCGGCGGACTAATGAAAAACTGTTTTTT
TRBD1,TRBJ1-5,NA,TRBV28,CASSRAGGAGQPQHF,TGTGCCAGCAGTCGAGCAGGGGGCGCGGGTCAGCCCCAGCATTTT
NA,TRBJ1-2,NA,TRBV25-1,CASRTEADHGYTF,TGTGCCAGCCGGACAGAGGCGGATCATGGCTACACCTTC
NA,TRBJ2-1,NA,TRBV19,CASSIKDEQFF,TGTGCCAGTAGTATTAAGGATGAGCAGTTCTTC
NA,TRBJ1-2,few,TRBV19,CASSNNNRARGNGYTF,TGTGCCAGTAGCAACAACAACAGGGCTCGGGGGAATGGCTACACCTTC
TRBD1,TRBJ1-2,NA,TRBV6-2/TRBV6-3,CASSKGGQNYGYTF,TGTGCCAGCAGTAAGGGGGGACAGAACTATGGCTACACCTTC
NA,TRBJ1-2,once,TRBV24-1,CATSDDTWGYGYTF,TGTGCCACCAGTGATGACACTTGGGGCTATGGCTACACCTTC
NA,TRBJ1-2,few,TRBV29-1,CSVGSGAGYGYTF,TGCAGCGTTGGCTCGGGGGCAGGATATGGCTACACCTTC
NA,TRBJ2-1,once,TRBV9,CASSVEGAPYNEQFF,TGTGCCAGCAGCGTAGAAGGAGCTCCCTACAATGAGCAGTTCTTC
NA,TRBJ1-2,NA,TRBV7-2,CASSFWLYGYTF,TGTGCCAGCAGCTTTTGGCTCTATGGCTACACCTTC
TRBD1,TRBJ2-3,NA,TRBV5-4,CASSDVGQLSTDTQYF,TGTGCCAGCAGCGACGTGGGACAGTTAAGCACAGATACGCAGTATTTT
NA,TRBJ1-2,once,TRBV7-9,CASSLGSRGIDGYTF,TGTGCCAGCAGCTTAGGGTCGCGGGGAATCGATGGCTACACCTTC
NA,TRBJ2-1,NA,TRBV4-1,CASRRPGTRYNEQFF,TGCGCCAGCAGAAGGCCAGGGACCCGCTACAATGAGCAGTTCTTC
TRBD1,TRBJ1-4,NA,TRBV14,CASSQSYRGASEKLFF,TGTGCCAGCAGCCAATCCTACAGGGGGGCTAGTGAAAAACTGTTTTTT
NA,TRBJ2-3,NA,TRBV15,CATSRVRPATDTQYF,TGTGCCACCAGCAGAGTTCGTCCTGCCACAGATACGCAGTATTTT
NA,TRBJ2-2,NA,TRBV27,CASSLSSSYTGELFF,TGTGCCAGCAGTTTATCATCCTCGTACACCGGGGAGCTGTTTTTT
NA,TRBJ2-7,NA,TRBV7-9,CASSFAQSSYEQYF,TGTGCCAGCAGCTTTGCCCAGAGCTCCTACGAGCAGTACTTC
TRBD2,TRBJ2-5,NA,TRBV13,CASSSDTSGSWQETQYF,TGTGCCAGCAGCTCAGACACTAGCGGGAGTTGGCAAGAGACCCAGTACTTC
TRBD1,TRBJ2-7,few,TRBV25-1,CASRGGQGPYEQYF,TGTGCCAGCAGGGGGGGACAGGGGCCCTACGAGCAGTACTTC
NA,TRBJ1-1,NA,TRBV28,CASMPGPREAFF,TGTGCCAGCATGCCAGGGCCAAGGGAAGCTTTCTTT
TRBD2,TRBJ2-3,NA,TRBV29-1,CSVKLTSGGGTDTQYF,TGCAGCGTTAAACTGACTAGCGGGGGGGGCACAGATACGCAGTATTTT
NA,TRBJ1-2,NA,TRBV30,CAWSPGEGYTF,TGTGCCTGGAGTCCGGGGGAAGGCTACACCTTC
NA,TRBJ1-1,NA,TRBV3-1/TRBV3-2,CASSQGAWTVRIEAFF,TGTGCCAGCAGCCAAGGGGCCTGGACGGTGCGTATTGAAGCTTTCTTT
TRBD1,TRBJ1-4,NA,TRBV10-3,CAISDSTGGNEKLFF,TGTGCCATCAGTGACTCGACAGGGGGTAATGAAAAACTGTTTTTT
TRBD1,TRBJ1-6,NA,TRBV5-1,CASSADRANSPLHF,TGCGCCAGCAGCGCGGACAGGGCTAATTCACCCCTCCACTTT